This T cell receptor (beta chain) was captured in a study of T cell responses to AZD1222 COVID-19 vaccine (dated by TCRdb to the early 2020s). With respect to the entire study: AZD1222 recipients whose second dose came at about 4 weeks and those whose second dose came at about 12 weeks were combined into one group, since spike-specific TCR depth and breadth did not differ between the two schedules. A total of 240 or so trial participants underwent TCR sequencing, of whom about 200 had received two doses of AZD1222 and roughly 26 had received two doses of the MenACWY control vaccine. Trial participants were enrolled by age into subgroups of 18-55, 56-69 and 70-plus years, and roughly 150, 30 and 60 TCR-sequenced participants, respectively, were included in these subgroups. Study-wide conclusions, independent of this receptor: Only a handful of AZD1222 recipients were SARS-CoV-2 seropositive at baseline, limiting conclusions about previously exposed vaccinees. Because no day 14 peak-response samples were available, the repertoires could be characterized only after the peak T cell response. The vaccine-associated CD4 TCRs covered the entire spike protein, and the dominant responses fell in regions 160-218 and 743-854. Most participants were white British and females outnumbered males, and the authors suggested that clonal diversity may have been underestimated. After two AZD1222 doses, both the breadth and the depth of spike-specific TCRs were significantly higher than at day 0 and than in MenACWY recipients. The 56-69-year group was small, and its depth increase did not reach significance, likely because of low power. Nearly half of unique spike-specific TCRs reportedly recognized epitopes outside regions mutated in the B.1.351 and B.1.1.7 variants.

The time point label corresponds to: baseline before first vaccination. Samples from vaccinated people were obtained from the UK trials COV001 and COV002, which included a single-blind randomized controlled phase 2/3 trial of AZD1222 (ChAdOx1 nCoV-19) in healthy adults. Trial participant PBMC samples were collected at day 0 and day 28 after the second dose for TCRbeta chain sequencing. CDR3 length: 13 amino acids, cysteine to phenylalanine. The DNA shown is the 39-base CDR3, in frame from base 1. The germline V end is reduced by 9 bases and the J end by 4 bases; junction bases left unmatched: 7. As encoded in the germline V gene, CDR1 is ENHRY while CDR2 is SYGVKD. Remarks on this clone: Which antigen it targets is not known. Base-call qualities are not available, and no considerably larger clone is one nucleotide away.

The CDR3 regions of human TCRbeta chains were subjected to immunosequencing. The authors processed their data as follows. Repertoire TCRs were checked for matches against a reference library of SARS-CoV-2-specific TCRs that had been generated using the MIRA antigen-specificity platform. Breadth meant the fraction of unique TCRs that were SARS-CoV-2-associated, whereas depth meant the fraction of total T cells that were SARS-CoV-2-associated. Each spike-specific TCR was assigned to its reactive spike region and to a CD4 or CD8 class using the MIRA data. Log10-transformed breadth and depth values were compared by one-way ANOVA with Sidak's multiple comparisons tests. What TCRdb holds here is the immuneACCESS table cut down to in-frame rearrangements. Part of the clones is not present; checked against another copy, under half of the missing clones reflect an unresolved V gene, and the others are unexplained. V and J calls and clone size are those listed in that table; D and trimming were worked out from the DNA. The sample has about 140,000 clones on record, about 91% of them singletons. The top ten constitute around 2.5% of the sample.

The rearranged chain carries TRBV10-3 and TRBJ1-2, with 8 central nucleotides matching TRBD1. This receptor was identified in an adult in good health. Source: peripheral blood, taken on day 0 of AZD1222 vaccination. The base sequence is TGTGCCATGTCCAGGGGGCAGAGCTATGGCTACACCTTC. It is translated as CAMSRGQSYGYTF.